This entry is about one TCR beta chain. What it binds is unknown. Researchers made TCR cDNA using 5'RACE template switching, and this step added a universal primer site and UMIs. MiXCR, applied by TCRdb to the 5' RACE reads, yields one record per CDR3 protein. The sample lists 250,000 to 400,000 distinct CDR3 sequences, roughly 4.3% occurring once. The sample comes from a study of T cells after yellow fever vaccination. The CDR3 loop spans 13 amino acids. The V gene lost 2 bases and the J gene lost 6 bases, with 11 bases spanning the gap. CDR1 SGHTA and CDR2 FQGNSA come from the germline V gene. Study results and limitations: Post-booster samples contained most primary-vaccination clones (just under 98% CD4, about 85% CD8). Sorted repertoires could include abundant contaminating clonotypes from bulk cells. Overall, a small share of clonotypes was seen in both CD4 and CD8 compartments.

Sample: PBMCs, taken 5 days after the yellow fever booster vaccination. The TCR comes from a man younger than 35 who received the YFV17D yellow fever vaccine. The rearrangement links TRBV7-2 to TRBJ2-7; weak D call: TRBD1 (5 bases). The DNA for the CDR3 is TGTGCCAGCAGCTTAAGTGGGGCTAGCGAGCAGTACGTC. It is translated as CASSLSGASEQYV.